This T cell receptor beta chain was captured by sequencing in a study of blood T cell repertoires in COVID-19. Across the study: PBMCs, B-cell-depleted T cells, or T cells provided the cDNA or gDNA that made up the material.

Trimming removed 1 base at V and 7 bases at J, with 12 bases between. The CDR3 is 15 amino acids. CDR1 SGHRS and CDR2 YFSETQ come from the germline V gene. Original analysis: Researchers report that nucleated cell counts were estimated from reference gene primer amplification. Repertoires were generated with immunoSEQ multiplex PCR, while TCRdb's copy carries only in-frame clones and drops some. V and J calls and clone size are as listed in that table; D and trimming were resolved from the DNA. There are some 260,000 clones in the sample; 65% to 90% occur only once, and more than 4.5% lies in the top ten.

V is TRBV5-1 and J is TRBJ1-6; possibly TRBD1 for D (6 bases). The TCR originated in an elderly woman with active or convalescent COVID-19. Source material: peripheral blood. CDR3 sequence (DNA): TGCGCCAGCAGCTTGTCTCCAGGGGAGAATTCACCCCTCCACTTT. Translating gives CASSLSPGENSPLHF.